This entry concerns a single T cell receptor (beta chain). The data are from a study of OX40 agonist ivuxolimab in advanced cancers. The germline V gene encodes CDR1 SNHLY and CDR2 FYNNEI. V was clipped by 6 bases and J by 3 bases; unmatched bases: 6. This CDR3 contains 15 residues. Produced via immunoSEQ multiplex PCR; TCRdb's table is partial and in-frame only. This repertoire shows tens of thousands of clones, about 87% found once; its top ten account for 9.5% to 12%. This clonotype was obtained from an adult with an advanced solid tumor such as melanoma, head and neck, liver or kidney cancer. The starting material was CD4+ or CD8+ T cells sorted from blood, obtained in a trial of the OX40 agonist ivuxolimab. This chain joins TRBV2 and TRBJ2-1, with TRBD1 identical over 9 bases. The CDR3 DNA follows: TGTGCCAGCAGCGATACAGGGGGCAACTACAATGAGCAGTTCTTC. Its protein product is CASSDTGGNYNEQFF.